These T cell receptor beta chains were read from a single sample in a study of blood T cell repertoires in COVID-19. The table came from immunoSEQ multiplex PCR; TCRdb's copy has only in-frame clones and leaves some out. The sample consists of approximately 220,000 clones, approximately 89% of them appearing once. Source material: PBMCs or T cells enriched from blood (not recorded which). These receptor sequences come from a woman aged 30 to 39 with acute COVID-19. The CDR3 runs from the conserved cysteine through the conserved F or W. The order of the fields is V gene, clone size, D gene, J gene, CDR3 DNA, CDR3 protein. A D gene is named only where the DNA matches it firmly. Clone size is shown for a subset of rows, as once, few, many or a class of expanded clone.

v_gene: TRBV6-6
abundance: -
d_gene: -
j_gene: TRBJ1-2
CDR3nt: TGTGCCAGCAGTAAGGACAGACTTTATGAGGGCTACACCTTC
CDR3aa: CASSKDRLYEGYTF

v_gene: TRBV7-9
abundance: -
d_gene: -
j_gene: TRBJ1-4
CDR3nt: TGTGCCAGCAGCCGGGTCTTTAATGAAAAACTGTTTTTT
CDR3aa: CASSRVFNEKLFF

v_gene: TRBV27
abundance: -
d_gene: TRBD1
j_gene: TRBJ1-1
CDR3nt: TGTGCCAGCAAAACTACAGGGGTGGGCGAAGCTTTCTTT
CDR3aa: CASKTTGVGEAFF

v_gene: TRBV19
abundance: -
d_gene: -
j_gene: TRBJ2-1
CDR3nt: TGTGCCAGTAGTATATCGAGCGTCTCCTCCTACAATGAGCAGTTCTTC
CDR3aa: CASSISSVSSYNEQFF

v_gene: TRBV10-2
abundance: -
d_gene: TRBD1
j_gene: TRBJ1-5
CDR3nt: TGCGCCAGCACAAAGGGGGCTTTTAATCAGCCCCAGCATTTT
CDR3aa: CASTKGAFNQPQHF

v_gene: TRBV7-3
abundance: -
d_gene: TRBD1
j_gene: TRBJ1-3
CDR3nt: TGTGCCAGCAGCTTGACAGGGGGCTCCTCTGGAAACACCATATATTTT
CDR3aa: CASSLTGGSSGNTIYF

v_gene: TRBV5-1
abundance: -
d_gene: TRBD2
j_gene: TRBJ2-2
CDR3nt: TGCGCCAGCAGCTTGTGGACTAGCGGGGGCCCCGGGGAGCTGTTTTTT
CDR3aa: CASSLWTSGGPGELFF

v_gene: TRBV5-4
abundance: -
d_gene: TRBD2
j_gene: TRBJ2-5
CDR3nt: TGTGCCAGCAGTATGGCGAGGCGGGGGGGAGCTGAGACCCAGTACTTC
CDR3aa: CASSMARRGGAETQYF

v_gene: TRBV30
abundance: -
d_gene: TRBD1
j_gene: TRBJ1-2
CDR3nt: TGTGCCCTACAGGGGAACTATGGCTACACCTTC
CDR3aa: CALQGNYGYTF

v_gene: TRBV12-5
abundance: -
d_gene: -
j_gene: TRBJ1-4
CDR3nt: TGTGCTAGTGGTTTGGTAGGAGGGGAAAAACTGTTTTTT
CDR3aa: CASGLVGGEKLFF

v_gene: TRBV19
abundance: -
d_gene: -
j_gene: TRBJ2-7
CDR3nt: TGTGCCAGTAGTATAGCCAGCGCGGGCTCCTACGAGCAGTACTTC
CDR3aa: CASSIASAGSYEQYF

v_gene: TRBV5-1
abundance: -
d_gene: TRBD1
j_gene: TRBJ1-6
CDR3nt: TGCGCCAGCAGCTATTCGATGGACAGGGGAGGTTCACCCCTCCACTTT
CDR3aa: CASSYSMDRGGSPLHF

v_gene: TRBV7-9
abundance: few
d_gene: TRBD2
j_gene: TRBJ2-1
CDR3nt: TGTGCCAGCAGCTCGCGGGGGGGATTATACAATGAGCAGTTCTTC
CDR3aa: CASSSRGGLYNEQFF

v_gene: TRBV9
abundance: -
d_gene: -
j_gene: TRBJ2-4
CDR3nt: TGTGCCAGCAGCGGAGGGCGGAATAGCACGGCCAAAAACATTCAGTACTTC
CDR3aa: CASSGGRNSTAKNIQYF

v_gene: TRBV14
abundance: -
d_gene: -
j_gene: TRBJ2-2
CDR3nt: TGTGCCAGCAGCCAAAGCCTCTGGGCAACGAACACCGGGGAGCTGTTTTTT
CDR3aa: CASSQSLWATNTGELFF

v_gene: TRBV2
abundance: -
d_gene: TRBD2
j_gene: TRBJ2-3
CDR3nt: TGTGCCAGCAGTGTACTAGCGGGGGGATCAGATACGCAGTATTTT
CDR3aa: CASSVLAGGSDTQYF

v_gene: TRBV12-5
abundance: -
d_gene: -
j_gene: TRBJ1-5
CDR3nt: TGTGCTAGTGGTTTGACCCCCCCTGGGGGGGTGGGGACACCTATCAAACCCCAGCATTTT
CDR3aa: CASGLTPPGGVGTPIKPQHF

v_gene: TRBV12-3/TRBV12-4
abundance: -
d_gene: -
j_gene: TRBJ1-1
CDR3nt: TGTGCCAGCAGTACAGACATGAACACTGAAGCTTTCTTT
CDR3aa: CASSTDMNTEAFF

v_gene: TRBV6-5
abundance: -
d_gene: -
j_gene: TRBJ1-3
CDR3nt: TGTGCCAGCAACAGGGCGGACTCTGGAAACACCATATATTTT
CDR3aa: CASNRADSGNTIYF

v_gene: TRBV28
abundance: few
d_gene: -
j_gene: TRBJ1-4
CDR3nt: TGTGCCAGCCTCCAACAGGCAGGGTTAACGGAAAAACTGTTTTTT
CDR3aa: CASLQQAGLTEKLFF

v_gene: TRBV7-2
abundance: -
d_gene: -
j_gene: TRBJ1-2
CDR3nt: TGTGCCAGCAGCTTAAGGCGGTTCGGGTATGGCTACACCTTC
CDR3aa: CASSLRRFGYGYTF

v_gene: TRBV19
abundance: -
d_gene: TRBD1
j_gene: TRBJ1-1
CDR3nt: TGTGCCAGTAGTATAGATCAGGGGGCAAATGAAGCTTTCTTT
CDR3aa: CASSIDQGANEAFF

v_gene: TRBV6-6
abundance: -
d_gene: TRBD1
j_gene: TRBJ1-1
CDR3nt: TGTGCCAGCAGGCCTCTGACAGGGGCGGGGAACACTGAAGCTTTCTTT
CDR3aa: CASRPLTGAGNTEAFF

v_gene: TRBV18
abundance: -
d_gene: TRBD1
j_gene: TRBJ1-5
CDR3nt: TGTGCCAGCTCACCACGGCGGGGACAGGGGGAAGGCAATCAGCCCCAGCATTTT
CDR3aa: CASSPRRGQGEGNQPQHF

v_gene: TRBV19
abundance: -
d_gene: -
j_gene: TRBJ1-1
CDR3nt: TGTGCCAGTAGGCCTGGGGGCCTTGACAGTGAAGCTTTCTTT
CDR3aa: CASRPGGLDSEAFF

v_gene: TRBV29-1
abundance: -
d_gene: TRBD2
j_gene: TRBJ2-3
CDR3nt: TGCAGCGTTAGGACTAGCGGGGGCCCCCTCCCGCAGTATTTT
CDR3aa: CSVRTSGGPLPQYF

v_gene: TRBV6-5
abundance: -
d_gene: TRBD1
j_gene: TRBJ2-3
CDR3nt: TGTGCCAGCAGACAGGGGGCTAGCACAGATACGCAGTATTTT
CDR3aa: CASRQGASTDTQYF

v_gene: TRBV7-3
abundance: -
d_gene: -
j_gene: TRBJ1-3
CDR3nt: TGTGCCAGCAGCTTGCGGGGGGGCTCTGGAAACACCATATATTTT
CDR3aa: CASSLRGGSGNTIYF

v_gene: TRBV6-5
abundance: -
d_gene: TRBD1
j_gene: TRBJ2-1
CDR3nt: TGTGCCAGCAGTTACGTTAGGGGGCCCAAGGACAATGAGCAGTTCTTC
CDR3aa: CASSYVRGPKDNEQFF

v_gene: TRBV11-1
abundance: -
d_gene: -
j_gene: TRBJ2-3
CDR3nt: TGTGCCAGCAGCTTAGGACACTTCACAGATACGCAGTATTTT
CDR3aa: CASSLGHFTDTQYF

v_gene: TRBV18
abundance: -
d_gene: TRBD1
j_gene: TRBJ2-7
CDR3nt: TGTGCCAGCTCACCTGACAGGGACGACGAGCAGTACTTC
CDR3aa: CASSPDRDDEQYF

v_gene: TRBV6-4
abundance: -
d_gene: TRBD1
j_gene: TRBJ2-4
CDR3nt: TGTGCCAGGAAAGGAACCAGGGGGAGTGTTTCCAAAAACATTCAGTACTTC
CDR3aa: CARKGTRGSVSKNIQYF

v_gene: TRBV5-1
abundance: -
d_gene: TRBD2
j_gene: TRBJ2-1
CDR3nt: TGCGCCAGCAGCTTGGCGCGGGGGGACAATGAGCAGTTCTTC
CDR3aa: CASSLARGDNEQFF